This TCR beta chain was sequenced during a study of T cell repertoires in cytomegalovirus infection. The overall study: Public TCR beta signatures provided an indication of both CMV infection and a matching HLA type. Study-wide points: Public TCR beta family frequency separated CMV-and-HLA carriers, including in an independent cohort. What dominated the ex vivo response were HLA-C-restricted CMV-specific TCR beta clonotypes.

The V end was cut by 5 bases, the J end by 5 bases, with 9 bases between. This CDR3 has 12 amino acids. As regards this clonotype: Its antigen is not identified.

TCRdb reprocessed the reads via MiXCR and lists one record per CDR3 protein. The sample records about 180,000 distinct CDR3 sequences, about a sixth being singletons. The rearrangement uses TRBV12-3 or TRBV12-4 and TRBJ2-5, with D uncertain. This TCR was recovered from a human donor in good health (CMV status not recorded). Some clones in this sample may be carry-over from other donors' samples. Sequencing was performed on CD8+ T cells from PBMCs. The CDR3 region is CASSPSGETQYF. CDR3 bases: TGTGCCAGCAGTCCCTCTGGCGAGACCCAGTACTTC.